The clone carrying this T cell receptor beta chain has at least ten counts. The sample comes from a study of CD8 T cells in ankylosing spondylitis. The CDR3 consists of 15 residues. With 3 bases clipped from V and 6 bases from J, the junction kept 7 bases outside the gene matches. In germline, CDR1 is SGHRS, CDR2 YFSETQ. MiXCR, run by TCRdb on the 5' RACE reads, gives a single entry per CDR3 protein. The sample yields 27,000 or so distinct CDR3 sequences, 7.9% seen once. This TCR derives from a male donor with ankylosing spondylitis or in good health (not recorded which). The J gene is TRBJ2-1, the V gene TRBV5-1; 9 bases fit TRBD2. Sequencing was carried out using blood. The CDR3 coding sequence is TGCGCCAGCAGCTCCTCTGGGACTAGCATCAATGAGCAGTTCTTC. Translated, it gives CASSSSGTSINEQFF. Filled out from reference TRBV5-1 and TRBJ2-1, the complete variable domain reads KAGVTQTPRYLIKTRGQQVTLSCSPISGHRSVSWYQQTPGQGLQFLFEYFSETQRNKGNFPGRFSGRQFSNSRSEMNVSTLELGDSALYLCASSSSGTSINEQFFGPGTRLTVL.